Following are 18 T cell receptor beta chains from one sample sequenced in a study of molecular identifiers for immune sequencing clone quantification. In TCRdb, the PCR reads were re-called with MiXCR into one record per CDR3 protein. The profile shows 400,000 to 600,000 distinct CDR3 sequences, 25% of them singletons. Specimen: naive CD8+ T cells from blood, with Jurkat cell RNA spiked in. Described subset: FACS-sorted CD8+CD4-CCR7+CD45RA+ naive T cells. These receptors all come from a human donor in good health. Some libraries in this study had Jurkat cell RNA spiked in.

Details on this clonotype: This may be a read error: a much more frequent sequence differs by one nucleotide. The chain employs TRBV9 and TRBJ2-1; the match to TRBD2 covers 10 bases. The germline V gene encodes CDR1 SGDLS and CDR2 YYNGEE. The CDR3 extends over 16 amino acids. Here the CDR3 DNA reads TGTGCCAGCGGCGTAGGGGCACTAGCGGGAACTGATGAGCAGTTCTTC. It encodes CASGVGALAGTDEQFF.

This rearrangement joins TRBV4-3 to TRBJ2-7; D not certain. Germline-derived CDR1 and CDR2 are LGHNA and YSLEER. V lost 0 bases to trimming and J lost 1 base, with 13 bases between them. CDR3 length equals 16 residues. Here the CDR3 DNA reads TGCGCCAGCAGCCAAGATTTCGCCTTCACTTCCTACGAGCAGTACTTC. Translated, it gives CASSQDFAFTSYEQYF.

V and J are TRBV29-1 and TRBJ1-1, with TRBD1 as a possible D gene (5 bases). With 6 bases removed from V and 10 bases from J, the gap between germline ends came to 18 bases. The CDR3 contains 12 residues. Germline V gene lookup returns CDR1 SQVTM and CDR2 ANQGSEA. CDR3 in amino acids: CSVRDLHPGAFF. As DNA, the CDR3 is TGCAGCGTGAGGGACCTTCACCCGGGAGCTTTCTTT.

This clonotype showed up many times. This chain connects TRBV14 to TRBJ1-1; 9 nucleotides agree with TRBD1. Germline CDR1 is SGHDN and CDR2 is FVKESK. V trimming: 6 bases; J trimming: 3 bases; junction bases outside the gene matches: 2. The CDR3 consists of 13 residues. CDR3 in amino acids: CASRRTGDTEAFF. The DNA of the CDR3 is TGTGCCAGCAGACGGACAGGGGACACTGAAGCTTTCTTT.

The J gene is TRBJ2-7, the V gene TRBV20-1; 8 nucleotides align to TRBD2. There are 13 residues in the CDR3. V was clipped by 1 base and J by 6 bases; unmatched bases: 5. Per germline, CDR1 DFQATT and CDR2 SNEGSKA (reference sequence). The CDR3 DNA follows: TGCAGTGCTAGAGGGCGGCTAGCGGGCGAGCAGTACTTC. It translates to CSARGRLAGEQYF.

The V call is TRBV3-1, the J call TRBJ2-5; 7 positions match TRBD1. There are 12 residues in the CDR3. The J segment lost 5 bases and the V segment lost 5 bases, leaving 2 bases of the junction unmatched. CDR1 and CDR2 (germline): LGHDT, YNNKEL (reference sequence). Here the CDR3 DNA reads TGTGCCAGCAGCGGACAGGACGAGACCCAGTACTTC. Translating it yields CASSGQDETQYF.

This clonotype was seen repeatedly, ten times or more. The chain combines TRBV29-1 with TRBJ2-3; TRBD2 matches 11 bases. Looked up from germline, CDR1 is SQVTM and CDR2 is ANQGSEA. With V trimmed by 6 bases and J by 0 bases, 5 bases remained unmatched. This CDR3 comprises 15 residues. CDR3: CSVQTSGRSTDTQYF. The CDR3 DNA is TGCAGCGTCCAAACTAGCGGGAGAAGCACAGATACGCAGTATTTT.

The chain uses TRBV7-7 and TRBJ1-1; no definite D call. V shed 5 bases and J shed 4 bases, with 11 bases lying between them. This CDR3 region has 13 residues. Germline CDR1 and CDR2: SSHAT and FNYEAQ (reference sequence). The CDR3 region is CASSPELSTEAFF. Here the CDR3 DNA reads TGTGCCAGCAGCCCTGAGTTGAGCACTGAAGCTTTCTTT.

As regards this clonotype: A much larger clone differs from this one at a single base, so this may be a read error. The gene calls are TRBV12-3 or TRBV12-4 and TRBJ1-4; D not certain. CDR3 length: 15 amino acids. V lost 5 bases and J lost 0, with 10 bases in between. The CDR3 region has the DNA TGTGCCAGCAGTCCCTGGGCAGCAACTAATGAAAAACTGTTTTTT. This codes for CASSPWAATNEKLFF.

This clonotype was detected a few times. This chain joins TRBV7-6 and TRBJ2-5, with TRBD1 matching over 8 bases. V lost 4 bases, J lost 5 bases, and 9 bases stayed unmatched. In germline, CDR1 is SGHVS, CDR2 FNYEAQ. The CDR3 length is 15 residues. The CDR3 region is CASSYEPDRVETQYF. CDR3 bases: TGTGCCAGCAGCTACGAACCGGACAGGGTGGAGACCCAGTACTTC.

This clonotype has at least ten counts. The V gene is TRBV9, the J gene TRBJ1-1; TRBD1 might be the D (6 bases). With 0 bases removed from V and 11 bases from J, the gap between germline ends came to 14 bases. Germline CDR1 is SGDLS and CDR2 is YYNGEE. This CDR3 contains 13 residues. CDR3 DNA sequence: TGTGCCAGCAGCGTAGGACAGGAAGGGAGGGCTTTCTTT. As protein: CASSVGQEGRAFF.

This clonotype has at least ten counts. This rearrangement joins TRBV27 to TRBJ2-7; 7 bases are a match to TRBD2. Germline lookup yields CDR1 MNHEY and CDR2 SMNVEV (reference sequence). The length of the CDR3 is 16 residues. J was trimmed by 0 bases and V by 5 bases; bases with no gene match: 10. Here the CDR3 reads CASSETLAESSYEQYF. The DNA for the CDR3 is TGTGCCAGCAGTGAGACCCTAGCGGAAAGCTCCTACGAGCAGTACTTC.

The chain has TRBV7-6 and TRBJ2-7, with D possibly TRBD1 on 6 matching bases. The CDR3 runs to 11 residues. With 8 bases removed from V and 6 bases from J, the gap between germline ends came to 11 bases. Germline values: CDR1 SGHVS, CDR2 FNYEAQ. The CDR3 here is CASQGHAEQYF. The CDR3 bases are TGTGCCAGCCAGGGACACGCCGAGCAGTACTTC.

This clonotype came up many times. The DNA for the CDR3 is TGTGCCAGTAGTATAAGGGGGAACACTGAAGCTTTCTTT. This codes for CASSIRGNTEAFF. The chain recombines TRBV19 with TRBJ1-1, with D tentatively TRBD1 (5 bases). The V gene lost 2 bases and the J gene lost 1 base, with 5 bases spanning the gap. Germline V lookup: CDR1 LNHDA, CDR2 SQIVND (reference sequence). This CDR3 region has 13 residues.

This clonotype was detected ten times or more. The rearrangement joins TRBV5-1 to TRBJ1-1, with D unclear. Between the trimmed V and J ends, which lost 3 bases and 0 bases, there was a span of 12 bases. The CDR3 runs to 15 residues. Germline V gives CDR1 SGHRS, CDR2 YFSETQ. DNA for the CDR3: TGCGCCAGCAGCTACGATACAGATATGAACACTGAAGCTTTCTTT. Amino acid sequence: CASSYDTDMNTEAFF.

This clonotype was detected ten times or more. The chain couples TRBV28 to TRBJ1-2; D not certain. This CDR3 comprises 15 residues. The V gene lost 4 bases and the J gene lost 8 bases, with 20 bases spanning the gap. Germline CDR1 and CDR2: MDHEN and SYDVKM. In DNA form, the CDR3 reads TGTGCCAGCAGTTACCATAGTAGCTCTCTGCGGGGCTACACCTTC. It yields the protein CASSYHSSSLRGYTF.

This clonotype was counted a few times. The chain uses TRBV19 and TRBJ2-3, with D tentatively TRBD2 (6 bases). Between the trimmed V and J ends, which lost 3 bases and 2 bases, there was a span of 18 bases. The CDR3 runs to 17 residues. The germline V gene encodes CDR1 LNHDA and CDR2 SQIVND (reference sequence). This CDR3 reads CASSIESAGSFTDTQYF. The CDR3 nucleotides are TGTGCCAGTAGTATTGAATCGGCGGGGAGCTTCACAGATACGCAGTATTTT.

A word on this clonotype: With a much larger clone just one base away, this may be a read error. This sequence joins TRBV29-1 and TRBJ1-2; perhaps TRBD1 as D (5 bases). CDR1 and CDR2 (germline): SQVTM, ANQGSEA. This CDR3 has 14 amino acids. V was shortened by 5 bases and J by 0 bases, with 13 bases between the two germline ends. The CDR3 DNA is TGCAGCGTTTCAGGGATAGTGGCTAACTATGGCTACACCTTC. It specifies CSVSGIVANYGYTF.